This T cell receptor (beta chain) appears in the sequencing data of a study of cytotoxic CD8 clonotypes in ibrutinib-treated CLL. The length of the CDR3 is 16 residues. The germline V gene encodes CDR1 SGHNT and CDR2 YYREEE (reference sequence). The V segment lost 4 bases and the J segment 3 bases; nucleotides outside the gene matches: 6. Generated by immunoSEQ multiplex PCR, the TCRdb table keeps only in-frame clones and is missing some. Among more than 85,000 clones listed, 70% to 80% were seen once. The gene calls are TRBV5-4 and TRBJ2-7, with TRBD2 identical over 14 bases. Sequencing was performed on PBMCs, taken after 12 months of ibrutinib treatment. The receptor was isolated from a human donor with chronic lymphocytic leukemia. The CDR3 reads CASSPGTSGGYYEQYF. In DNA, the CDR3 is TGTGCCAGCAGCCCCGGGACTAGCGGGGGCTACTACGAGCAGTACTTC.